This TCR beta chain emerged from a study of liver allograft versus peripheral blood T cells. Looking at the study overall: In transplanted livers, T cell receptor repertoires were compared with those found in the recipients' peripheral blood. Study-level points and caveats: Reportedly, the T cell receptor repertoires inside liver allografts were not the same as those in peripheral blood.

This clonotype was detected only a few times. Its antigen is undetermined. The CDR3 spans 14 residues. Germline assignment: CDR1 DFQATT and CDR2 SNEGSKA (reference sequence). V was clipped by 6 bases and J by 2 bases; unmatched bases: 4. TCRdb passed the reads through MiXCR, listing each CDR3 protein once. The sample includes under 15,000 distinct CDR3 sequences, under 30% of them seen just once. The V gene is TRBV20-1, the J gene TRBJ2-7, with TRBD2 matching 13 bases. The clonotype originates from a human patient who had a liver transplant. Some T cells could come from the graft donor. CDR3 DNA: TGCAGTGCAGCAACTAGCGGGGGGGCCTACGAGCAGTACTTC. Translation: CSAATSGGAYEQYF.